The clone carrying this T cell receptor (beta chain) was seen a few times. Its antigen is unknown. The data are from a study of CD8 T cells in ankylosing spondylitis. Findings and caveats of the study: Previously reported in reactive arthritis synovial fluid and blood were some of the motif variants. It appeared that ankylosing spondylitis blood was characterized by a TCR beta motif of about 8 highly homologous variants.

Each CDR3 protein gets one entry after TCRdb re-called the 5' RACE reads with MiXCR. The sample consists of 200,000 to 250,000 distinct CDR3 sequences, roughly 10% of them appearing once. Germline loops: CDR1 SGDLS, CDR2 YYNGEE. After removal of 0 bases from V and 1 base from J, the junction contained 4 bases not matched to a gene. The CDR3 sequence is 16 residues long. V usage is TRBV9 and J usage is TRBJ2-3; 8 bases are shared with TRBD1. The receptor was isolated from a male donor with ankylosing spondylitis or in good health (not recorded which). Specimen: blood, either unsorted or a sorted T cell fraction (not recorded which). As DNA, the CDR3 is TGTGCCAGCAGCGTAGGAAACAGGGGGGGCACAGATACGCAGTATTTT. As protein: CASSVGNRGGTDTQYF.